This record covers a single TCR beta chain. Sequencing was performed with immunoSEQ multiplex PCR; in TCRdb, only in-frame clones are kept and a portion is missing. The sample contains roughly 72,000 clones, roughly 88% of which appear only once. This sample stems from a study of blood T cell repertoires in COVID-19. Study context: Sample material is recorded as cDNA or gDNA derived from T cells, B-cell-depleted T cells, or PBMCs.

This CDR3 contains 16 residues. The V and J ends lost 5 bases and 7 bases, in that order; junction bases with no gene match: 13. In germline, CDR1 is MGHDK, CDR2 SYGVNS. The chain links TRBV25-1 to TRBJ1-1; TRBD1 matches 10 bases. The sample taken for sequencing was peripheral blood. The clonotype originates from a human donor in a cohort sampled during active COVID-19. CDR3 bases: TGTGCCAGCAGTCTGAGCACCGAGACAGGGGGCTTTGAAGCTTTCTTT. Its translation is CASSLSTETGGFEAFF. The full variable domain, completed using reference TRBV25-1 and TRBJ1-1, is EADIYQTPRYLVIGTGKKITLECSQTMGHDKMYWYQQDPGMELHLIHYSYGVNSTEKGDLSSESTVSRIRTEHFPLTLESARPSHTSQYLCASSLSTETGGFEAFFGQGTRLTVV.